What follows is one T cell receptor beta chain and its context. Both 60 Vbeta primers and 13 Jbeta primers went into the PCR. Generated by immunoSEQ multiplex PCR, the TCRdb table keeps only in-frame clones and is missing some. The sample has fewer than 200,000 clones; roughly 80% are singletons. Per the germline V gene, CDR1 is LGHNA and CDR2 is YNFKEQ. The CDR3 sequence is 18 residues long. Trimming took 3 bases from V and 1 from J; bases not matched to a gene: 6. The data are from a study of cytomegalovirus exposure and HLA in healthy donors. Study summary: There were some 81 million unique TCRs (from HLA-typed donors) in an early data release.

Sequenced sample: PBMCs. The source is a female donor in good health and CMV-seronegative. The chain combines TRBV4-2 with TRBJ2-6; 10 bases map to TRBD1. The CDR3 sequence: CASSHPGQGISGANVLTF. In DNA, the CDR3 is TGTGCCAGCAGCCATCCGGGACAGGGGATATCTGGGGCCAACGTCCTGACTTTC.